A single sample is the source of the 30 T cell receptor beta chains below, sequenced in a study of T-cell reconstitution after alpha-beta-depleted transplantation in children. Researchers prepared the TCRbeta library using unique molecular identifiers, the study reports. TCRdb recomputed calls from the PCR reads with MiXCR, one row per CDR3 protein. Seen here are fewer than 200,000 distinct CDR3 sequences, approximately 6.6% observed once, and the top ten hold about 3%. Sample: PBMCs from the stem cell graft donor, taken from the stem cell graft. Receptor source: a human donor who donated a stem cell graft to a child with Wiskott-Aldrich syndrome.

This clonotype occurred many times. The chain is built from TRBV6-5 and TRBJ2-2; D is uncertain. With 0 bases removed from V and 5 bases from J, the gap between germline ends came to 13 bases. CDR1 and CDR2 (germline): MNHEY, SVGAGI. The CDR3 extends over 16 amino acids. The chain's CDR3 is CASSYSMGTNTGELFF. The CDR3 DNA is TGTGCCAGCAGTTACTCGATGGGAACTAATACCGGGGAGCTGTTTTTT.

The sample holds many counts of this clonotype. The rearrangement uses TRBV10-3 and TRBJ2-3; D is tentatively TRBD1 or TRBD2 (6 bases each). Germline V gives CDR1 ENHRY, CDR2 SYGVKD. This CDR3 region has 13 residues. V was trimmed by 6 bases and J by 2 bases, leaving 9 bases between them. CDR3 residues: CAIRRGVTDTQYF. DNA for the CDR3: TGTGCCATCAGGAGGGGGGTCACAGATACGCAGTATTTT.

This clonotype was seen at least ten times. V gene TRBV13 combines with J gene TRBJ1-3, with D perhaps TRBD1 (5 bases). The length of the CDR3 is 17 residues. Trimming pared 3 bases from V and 0 bases from J, leaving 15 bases between. CDR1 PRHDT and CDR2 FYEKMQ come from the germline V gene (reference sequence). For the CDR3, the DNA is TGTGCCAGCAGCTTGGGACTGTTCGGGGGCTCTGGAAACACCATATATTTT. Its translation: CASSLGLFGGSGNTIYF.

This clonotype was picked up a small number of times. The chain employs TRBV7-7 and TRBJ2-2; 8 bases match TRBD1. CDR1 is SSHAT and CDR2 is FNYEAQ in the germline V gene (reference sequence). The CDR3 spans 15 residues. V was pared by 5 bases and J by 6 bases, with 8 bases of the junction left unmatched. As DNA, the CDR3 is TGTGCCAGCAGCCCCCAGGGGGCGTCGTCCGGGGAGCTGTTTTTT. Its translation is CASSPQGASSGELFF.

This clonotype was counted many times. The rearrangement links TRBV10-3 to TRBJ1-5; D is unclear. CDR1 ENHRY and CDR2 SYGVKD come from the germline V gene. The CDR3 totals 13 residues. Trimming pared 2 bases from V and 7 bases from J, leaving 9 bases between. CDR3 coding DNA: TGTGCCATCAGTGAGAGTCCCCGGCAGCCCCAGCATTTT. Translation gives CAISESPRQPQHF.

This clonotype was counted at least ten times. This chain uses TRBV12-3 or TRBV12-4 with TRBJ2-7, with 8 bases that match TRBD1. The trim removed 5 bases at V and 4 bases at J, leaving 7 bases unmatched. The CDR3 length is 14 residues. CDR3 protein: CASSLDRGIYEQYF. The DNA of the CDR3 is TGTGCCAGCAGTCTTGACAGGGGAATATACGAGCAGTACTTC.

The chain has TRBV19 and TRBJ2-1; D gene ambiguous. V was pared by 1 base and J by 14 bases, with 21 bases between. CDR3 length: 15 residues. CDR1 and CDR2 (germline): LNHDA, SQIVND (reference sequence). The CDR3 DNA sequence: TGTGCCAGTAGTATAGGAGGTTCGCCGTCCGTGAGCAAGTTCTTC. This translates into CASSIGGSPSVSKFF. Together with reference TRBV19 and TRBJ2-1, the CDR3 gives the full variable domain: DGGITQSPKYLFRKEGQNVTLSCEQNLNHDAMYWYRQDPGQGLRLIYYSQIVNDFQKGDIAEGYSVSREKKESFPLTVTSAQKNPTAFYLCASSIGGSPSVSKFFGPGTRLTVL.

This clonotype was picked up many times. The chain uses TRBV12-3 or TRBV12-4 and TRBJ2-5; tentatively, D is TRBD1 (5 bases). The CDR3 totals 14 residues. Trimming took 2 bases from V and 5 from J, leaving 12 bases between them. This CDR3 reads CASSLKGIGETQYF. CDR3 nucleotides: TGTGCCAGCAGTTTAAAGGGGATAGGGGAGACCCAGTACTTC.

This chain's CDR3 is CAASTGSYNEQFF. DNA of the CDR3: TGCGCCGCCAGCACTGGGTCCTACAATGAGCAGTTCTTC. The chain combines TRBV5-1 with TRBJ2-1; D remains unclear. Trimming stripped 10 bases from V and 1 base from J, with 12 bases between. CDR1 and CDR2 (germline): SGHRS, YFSETQ. The CDR3 sequence is 13 residues long. The full variable domain, in which reference TRBV5-1 and TRBJ2-1 provide the parts outside the CDR3, is KAGVTQTPRYLIKTRGQQVTLSCSPISGHRSVSWYQQTPGQGLQFLFEYFSETQRNKGNFPGRFSGRQFSNSRSEMNVSTLELGDSALYLCAASTGSYNEQFFGPGTRLTVL.

In this sample, this clonotype turned up many times. The chain uses TRBV28 and TRBJ2-7; D remains ambiguous. Germline values: CDR1 MDHEN, CDR2 SYDVKM. This CDR3 comprises 15 residues. The V gene lost 4 bases and the J gene lost 2 bases, with 15 bases spanning the gap. The CDR3 here is CASSSFQDHPYEQYF. CDR3 DNA: TGTGCCAGCAGTTCCTTTCAGGATCATCCCTACGAGCAGTACTTC.

This clonotype was counted at least ten times. The CDR3 spells CASSQWGPDTQYF. The DNA of the CDR3 is TGCGCCAGCAGCCAATGGGGCCCAGATACGCAGTATTTT. The chain combines TRBV4-3 with TRBJ2-3; D may be TRBD1 (5 bases). This CDR3 is built from 13 residues. Trimming removed 2 bases at V and 4 bases at J, with 7 bases between. Germline V gene lookup returns CDR1 LGHNA and CDR2 YSLEER.

This clonotype occurred many times. This rearrangement joins TRBV11-2 to TRBJ2-1; 9 bases are a match to TRBD2. Per germline, CDR1 SGHAT and CDR2 FQNNGV. This CDR3 has 14 residues. V shed 10 bases and J 5 bases; nucleotides not matched to a gene: 9. The CDR3 loop is CAITRLAVHNEQFF. DNA of the CDR3: TGTGCCATCACGCGACTAGCGGTACACAATGAGCAGTTCTTC.

This clonotype was counted ten times or more. The chain couples TRBV5-1 to TRBJ2-3, with D hard to call. The V and J ends lost 4 bases and 2 bases respectively, with 5 bases between them. The CDR3 extends over 12 amino acids. Germline CDR1 and CDR2: SGHRS and YFSETQ. Here the CDR3 reads CASSPDTDTQYF. The CDR3 DNA follows: TGCGCCAGCAGCCCAGACACAGATACGCAGTATTTT.

This clonotype was picked up a small number of times. The chain employs TRBV5-1 and TRBJ1-2; D unclear. The ends were cut back, 6 bases at V and 10 bases at J, with 22 bases in the middle. Germline assignment: CDR1 SGHRS and CDR2 YFSETQ. This CDR3 spans 14 amino acids. This CDR3 is CASTLRSGYEDYTF. DNA of the CDR3: TGCGCCAGCACCCTCCGGAGTGGGTATGAGGACTACACCTTC.

At least ten counts were recorded for this clonotype. The rearrangement joins TRBV6-5 to TRBJ1-5; tentatively, D is TRBD1 (5 bases). CDR1 and CDR2 from the germline V gene are MNHEY and SVGAGI. The V end lost 6 bases, the J end lost 0 bases, and 12 bases lay between the germline ends. CDR3 length: 15 residues. The CDR3, as DNA: TGTGCCAGCAGGACGACAGTGTATAGCAATCAGCCCCAGCATTTT. Translated: CASRTTVYSNQPQHF.

This clonotype was picked up a small number of times. The chain combines TRBV18 with TRBJ1-2; unclear D gene. V lost 0 bases and J 8 bases, leaving 13 bases between the germline ends. The CDR3 has 14 amino acids. Germline CDR1 KGHSH, CDR2 LQKENI. The CDR3 DNA is TGTGCCAGCTCACCACCGGCCCCGTCGGGGGGCTACACCTTC. It yields the protein CASSPPAPSGGYTF.

This clonotype was counted ten times or more. The chain uses TRBV7-6 and TRBJ2-7; 7 bases are shared with TRBD2. With V trimmed by 5 bases and J by 3 bases, 7 bases remained unmatched. The CDR3 extends over 14 amino acids. CDR1 is SGHVS and CDR2 is FNYEAQ in the germline V gene. CDR3: CASSKRAGDYEQYF. The CDR3 region has the DNA TGTGCCAGCAGCAAAAGGGCGGGAGACTACGAGCAGTACTTC.

The table lists this clonotype with many counts. The chain joins TRBV12-3 or TRBV12-4 to TRBJ2-7; D is unclear. V was pared by 5 bases and J by 7 bases, with 18 bases between. The CDR3 is 14 residues long. The CDR3 bases are TGTGCCAGCAGTCCCAGCTCAGGCGCCTCGGAGCAGTACTTC. Its protein product is CASSPSSGASEQYF.

This clonotype was recorded at least ten times. The CDR3 protein is CASSQIGALGAFF. In DNA form, the CDR3 reads TGCGCCAGCAGCCAAATTGGAGCGCTGGGAGCTTTCTTT. The chain uses TRBV4-1 and TRBJ1-1; D unclear. Germline assignment: CDR1 MGHRA and CDR2 YSYEKL. Deletions cut 2 bases from V and 10 bases from J, with 14 bases between. The CDR3 sequence is 13 residues long.

This clonotype appeared many times. V and J are TRBV6-2 or TRBV6-3 and TRBJ2-7; tentative D call: TRBD2 (5 bases). V was clipped by 2 bases and J by 3 bases, with 14 bases between them. The CDR3 sequence is 15 residues long. Germline assignment: CDR1 MNHEY and CDR2 SVGEGT. The CDR3 loop is CASSYSSPRDYEQYF. In DNA, the CDR3 is TGTGCCAGCAGTTACAGTTCTCCCCGGGACTACGAGCAGTACTTC.

This clonotype was seen a few times. The chain links TRBV7-9 to TRBJ1-1; a possible D gene is TRBD1 (5 bases). The germline gives CDR1 SEHNR, CDR2 FQNEAQ (reference sequence). This CDR3 is built from 14 residues. Trimming took 4 bases from V and 4 from J, leaving 13 bases between them. As DNA, the CDR3 is TGTGCCAGCAGCTCCCCCTTGGGGGGCACTGAAGCTTTCTTT. Protein product: CASSSPLGGTEAFF. Together with reference TRBV7-9 and TRBJ1-1, the CDR3 gives the full variable domain: DTGVSQNPRHKITKRGQNVTFRCDPISEHNRLYWYRQTLGQGPEFLTYFQNEAQLEKSRLLSDRFSAERPKGSFSTLEIQRTEQGDSAMYLCASSSPLGGTEAFFGQGTRLTVV.

The rearrangement joins TRBV11-3 to TRBJ2-1; D not certain. The length of the CDR3 is 15 residues. CDR1 and CDR2 from the germline V gene are SGHNT and YENEEA. V lost 0 bases and J 2 bases, leaving 8 bases between the germline ends. The CDR3 is CASSLDGQTYNEQFF. The CDR3 DNA is TGTGCCAGCAGCTTAGACGGTCAAACCTACAATGAGCAGTTCTTC.

This clonotype was observed at least ten times. The chain recombines TRBV6-5 with TRBJ2-1, with a tentative D call TRBD1 (6 bases). CDR3 length equals 14 residues. The germline CDR1 and CDR2 sequences are MNHEY and SVGAGI. Trimming pared 7 bases from V and 5 bases from J, leaving 15 bases between. CDR3 loop: CASNSDRTNNEQFF. In nucleotides, the CDR3 is TGTGCCAGCAATTCAGACAGGACCAACAATGAGCAGTTCTTC.

This clonotype has more than one count but fewer than ten. DNA for the CDR3: TGTGCCAGCAGCCAAGGGGTAGGGTTCTATAATTCACCCCTCCACTTT. The encoded protein is CASSQGVGFYNSPLHF. This chain joins TRBV3-1 and TRBJ1-6; no clear D. Germline CDR1 reads LGHDT; CDR2 reads YNNKEL (reference sequence). V was trimmed by 1 base and J by 3 bases, leaving 10 bases between them. The CDR3 runs to 16 residues.

CDR3 residues: CASSESPPTALMAGYTF. The CDR3 nucleotides read TGTGCCAGCAGTGAATCTCCGCCGACAGCTCTAATGGCTGGCTACACCTTC. This chain joins TRBV6-1 and TRBJ1-2, with D possibly matching TRBD1 (5 bases). In germline, CDR1 is MNHNS, CDR2 SASEGT. V gave up 2 bases and J gave up 7 bases, with 23 bases separating them. This CDR3 has 17 residues.

This clonotype has at least ten counts. The chain couples TRBV7-2 to TRBJ2-6, with D possibly being TRBD1 (5 bases). The CDR3 covers 17 residues. The germline V gene encodes CDR1 SGHTA and CDR2 FQGNSA. Trimming cost V 6 bases and J 0 bases, with 15 bases left between them. The CDR3: CASRQDRLTSGANVLTF. CDR3 in DNA: TGTGCCAGCAGACAAGACAGACTTACCTCTGGGGCCAACGTCCTGACTTTC.

The sample holds many counts of this clonotype. The V gene is TRBV4-3, the J gene TRBJ2-2, with no clear D. The CDR3 covers 13 residues. Trimming cost V 0 bases and J 8 bases, with 7 bases left between them. In germline, CDR1 is LGHNA, CDR2 YSLEER. The CDR3 reads CASSQESEGELFF. The CDR3 DNA follows: TGCGCCAGCAGCCAAGAATCGGAGGGGGAGCTGTTTTTT.

This clonotype showed up many times. V and J are TRBV5-1 and TRBJ1-2; D remains unclear. Per the germline V gene, CDR1 is SGHRS and CDR2 is YFSETQ. The CDR3 runs 12 residues. Trimming pared 3 bases from V and 6 bases from J, leaving 9 bases between. CDR3 region: CASSSNKNGYTF. In DNA form, the CDR3 reads TGCGCCAGCAGCTCAAACAAAAATGGCTACACCTTC.

This clonotype was recorded at least ten times. The chain recombines TRBV9 with TRBJ1-2, with a weak D call TRBD1 (5 bases). This CDR3 region has 16 residues. Per the germline V gene, CDR1 is SGDLS and CDR2 is YYNGEE. The V and J ends lost 3 bases and 7 bases respectively, with 22 bases between them. CDR3 in DNA: TGTGCCAGCAGCGAGGGACCAGCTGTTAGTGTTAGTGGCTACACCTTC. It translates to CASSEGPAVSVSGYTF.

This clonotype was counted ten times or more. The chain employs TRBV6-5 and TRBJ2-7; TRBD1 is a possible D gene (6 bases). CDR1 and CDR2 from the germline V gene are MNHEY and SVGAGI. V was clipped by 0 bases and J by 4 bases, with 16 bases between them. CDR3 length: 16 amino acids. CDR3 nucleotides: TGTGCCAGCAGTTACTCGATACCTGGGACAAGTTACGAGCAGTACTTC. This encodes CASSYSIPGTSYEQYF.